The rows below give T cell receptor beta chains drawn from one sample of a study of tumour-infiltrating T cells in Burkitt lymphoma. Profiled with immunoSEQ multiplex PCR; TCRdb holds only in-frame clones, not every one. Of more than 45,000 clones detected, 31% appear once; the ten largest clones hold around 3%. The material sequenced was tumor tissue. The receptors were sampled from a human donor with Burkitt lymphoma. The CDR3 runs from the conserved cysteine through the conserved F or W. Each record gives: D gene, V gene, J gene, clone size, CDR3 DNA, CDR3 protein. The D gene is left open where the match is weak. Part of the rows lack a size; the others show once, few, many or a class for expanded clones.

D gene: TRBD1
V gene: TRBV2
J gene: TRBJ2-6
clone size: -
CDR3 DNA: TGTGCCAGAAAGACAGGGGCCCCTGGGGCCAACGTCCTGACTTTC
CDR3 protein: CARKTGAPGANVLTF

D gene: -
V gene: TRBV7-2
J gene: TRBJ1-2
clone size: -
CDR3 DNA: TGTGCCAGCAGCTTAGATTGGGGGGCTAACTATGGCTACACCTTC
CDR3 protein: CASSLDWGANYGYTF

D gene: TRBD1
V gene: TRBV7-9
J gene: TRBJ1-6
clone size: -
CDR3 DNA: TGTGCCAGCAGCTTAATAGGGGGCCTTAATTCACCCCTCCACTTT
CDR3 protein: CASSLIGGLNSPLHF

D gene: -
V gene: TRBV7-9
J gene: TRBJ2-3
clone size: -
CDR3 DNA: TGTGCCAGCAGCCCTATTAGCACAGATACGCAGTATTTT
CDR3 protein: CASSPISTDTQYF

D gene: -
V gene: TRBV20-1
J gene: TRBJ1-1
clone size: -
CDR3 DNA: TGCAGTGCTCCCGATATCCCTGAAGCTTTCTTT
CDR3 protein: CSAPDIPEAFF

D gene: -
V gene: TRBV2
J gene: TRBJ1-2
clone size: -
CDR3 DNA: TGTGCCAGCAGTGAACCCCGGGACCTCTTTCGAATTGGCTACACCTTC
CDR3 protein: CASSEPRDLFRIGYTF

D gene: TRBD1
V gene: TRBV5-1
J gene: TRBJ1-1
clone size: -
CDR3 DNA: TGCGCCAGCAGCCTGGGGACAGGAAACATGAACACTGAAGCTTTCTTT
CDR3 protein: CASSLGTGNMNTEAFF

D gene: TRBD2
V gene: TRBV7-2
J gene: TRBJ2-7
clone size: few
CDR3 DNA: TGTGCCAGCAGTTTCCTTAGCGGGGGGGCAAAAGAGCAGTACTTC
CDR3 protein: CASSFLSGGAKEQYF

D gene: -
V gene: TRBV30
J gene: TRBJ1-5
clone size: few
CDR3 DNA: TGTGCCTGGAGTGTTGGGCAGGGCATCGGCAATCAGCCCCAGCATTTT
CDR3 protein: CAWSVGQGIGNQPQHF

D gene: -
V gene: TRBV5-6
J gene: TRBJ1-1
clone size: few
CDR3 DNA: TGTGCCAGCAGCTCAACTGGCCTGTATGCTCCTGAAGCTTTCTTT
CDR3 protein: CASSSTGLYAPEAFF

D gene: TRBD1
V gene: TRBV28
J gene: TRBJ2-7
clone size: few
CDR3 DNA: TGTGCCAGCAGTTTGGGACAGACGTACTACGAGCAGTACTTC
CDR3 protein: CASSLGQTYYEQYF

D gene: TRBD1
V gene: TRBV2
J gene: TRBJ2-7
clone size: -
CDR3 DNA: TGTGCCAGCAGTGCGGACAGGACCTACGAGCAGTACTTC
CDR3 protein: CASSADRTYEQYF

D gene: -
V gene: TRBV9
J gene: TRBJ1-6
clone size: -
CDR3 DNA: TGTGCCAGCAGCGGGCCCGGAAGGTATAATTCACCCCTCCACTTT
CDR3 protein: CASSGPGRYNSPLHF

D gene: -
V gene: TRBV7-9
J gene: TRBJ2-5
clone size: -
CDR3 DNA: TGTGCCAGCAGTTCGGGGGAAGACACCTCCCAAGAGACCCAGTACTTC
CDR3 protein: CASSSGEDTSQETQYF

D gene: -
V gene: TRBV23-1
J gene: TRBJ2-1
clone size: -
CDR3 DNA: TGCGCCAGCGCCCACGCTGGGATCCCGAGCTCCTACAATGAGCAGTTCTTC
CDR3 protein: CASAHAGIPSSYNEQFF

D gene: -
V gene: TRBV2
J gene: TRBJ1-2
clone size: -
CDR3 DNA: TGTGCCAGCAATACAGCGACGGCCCTCTATGGCTACACCTTC
CDR3 protein: CASNTATALYGYTF

D gene: -
V gene: TRBV2
J gene: TRBJ2-2
clone size: few
CDR3 DNA: TGTGCCAGCAGTGGGTACGGGGAGCTGTTTTTT
CDR3 protein: CASSGYGELFF

D gene: -
V gene: TRBV2
J gene: TRBJ2-5
clone size: few
CDR3 DNA: TGTGCCAGCAGTGTAGTGGAAGAGACCCAGTACTTC
CDR3 protein: CASSVVEETQYF

D gene: TRBD1
V gene: TRBV5-4
J gene: TRBJ2-1
clone size: -
CDR3 DNA: TGTGCCAGCAGCTTGACAGGGGGCCATGAGCAGTTCTTC
CDR3 protein: CASSLTGGHEQFF

D gene: -
V gene: TRBV7-2
J gene: TRBJ1-6
clone size: few
CDR3 DNA: TGTGCCAGCAGCTCCGGACAGATCCATAATTCACCCCTCCACTTT
CDR3 protein: CASSSGQIHNSPLHF

D gene: -
V gene: TRBV19
J gene: TRBJ2-5
clone size: -
CDR3 DNA: TGTGCCAGTAGTATAATGGCGAGGGGAAGAGAGACCCAGTACTTC
CDR3 protein: CASSIMARGRETQYF

D gene: TRBD1
V gene: TRBV18
J gene: TRBJ1-6
clone size: -
CDR3 DNA: TGTGCCAGCTCACCAGGACAGGGCGCTTCACCCCTCCACTTT
CDR3 protein: CASSPGQGASPLHF

D gene: -
V gene: TRBV5-1
J gene: TRBJ1-4
clone size: few
CDR3 DNA: TGCGCCAGCAGCTTGGGGTCGGTTGAAAAACTGTTTTTT
CDR3 protein: CASSLGSVEKLFF

D gene: -
V gene: TRBV12-5
J gene: TRBJ1-2
clone size: once
CDR3 DNA: TGTGCTAGTGGTTTGTCAGGCAGGGAGGAAGGCTATGGCTACACCTTC
CDR3 protein: CASGLSGREEGYGYTF

D gene: TRBD2
V gene: TRBV7-6
J gene: TRBJ2-2
clone size: -
CDR3 DNA: TGTGCCAGCAGCTTTAGCGGGCCGGCGAACACCGGGGAGCTGTTTTTT
CDR3 protein: CASSFSGPANTGELFF

D gene: -
V gene: TRBV5-1
J gene: TRBJ2-1
clone size: -
CDR3 DNA: TGCGCCAGCACCCACACAGGGCCTACGAACAATGAGCAGTTCTTC
CDR3 protein: CASTHTGPTNNEQFF

D gene: TRBD1
V gene: TRBV5-1
J gene: TRBJ1-2
clone size: -
CDR3 DNA: TGCGCCAGCAGCTGGGACAGGGGAGATGGCTACACCTTC
CDR3 protein: CASSWDRGDGYTF

D gene: -
V gene: TRBV25-1
J gene: TRBJ2-7
clone size: few
CDR3 DNA: TGTGCCAGCAGTATCGGGGGACAAAGATACGAGCAGTACTTC
CDR3 protein: CASSIGGQRYEQYF

D gene: -
V gene: TRBV7-6
J gene: TRBJ2-5
clone size: few
CDR3 DNA: TGTGCCAGCAGCATGGCCTCGCGGGGGCGGGAGACCCAGTACTTC
CDR3 protein: CASSMASRGRETQYF

D gene: TRBD1
V gene: TRBV5-8
J gene: TRBJ1-1
clone size: -
CDR3 DNA: TGTGCCAGCAGCTGGGTTGGGACAGGGGGCTTTACTGAAGCTTTCTTT
CDR3 protein: CASSWVGTGGFTEAFF

D gene: -
V gene: TRBV4-1
J gene: TRBJ2-5
clone size: -
CDR3 DNA: TGCGCCAGCAGCCAAGATAGGAGGGAAGAGACCCAGTACTTC
CDR3 protein: CASSQDRREETQYF

D gene: -
V gene: TRBV27
J gene: TRBJ2-5
clone size: few
CDR3 DNA: TGTGCCAGCAGTTTCCGCCCGGAGACCCAGTACTTC
CDR3 protein: CASSFRPETQYF

D gene: TRBD1
V gene: TRBV2
J gene: TRBJ1-2
clone size: -
CDR3 DNA: TGTGCCAGCAGAGAAGGGACAGGAGACCGCCACACCTTC
CDR3 protein: CASREGTGDRHTF

D gene: TRBD2
V gene: TRBV5-6
J gene: TRBJ2-2
clone size: few
CDR3 DNA: TGTGCCAGCAGCTTCCGCGCCGCAGGGAGGGATAGTTACGGGGAGCTGTTTTTT
CDR3 protein: CASSFRAAGRDSYGELFF

D gene: -
V gene: TRBV10-3
J gene: TRBJ1-2
clone size: -
CDR3 DNA: TGTGCCATCAGTGTACGGTCCGATATTTCTAACTATGGCTACACCTTC
CDR3 protein: CAISVRSDISNYGYTF

D gene: TRBD2
V gene: TRBV7-6
J gene: TRBJ2-5
clone size: -
CDR3 DNA: TGTGCCAGCAGCCCACGGGGAGCGGGGGTAGGGGTGCAAGAGACCCAGTACTTC
CDR3 protein: CASSPRGAGVGVQETQYF

D gene: TRBD1
V gene: TRBV15
J gene: TRBJ1-1
clone size: few
CDR3 DNA: TGTGCCACCAGCAGGGGACAGCGGATGAACACTGAAGCTTTCTTT
CDR3 protein: CATSRGQRMNTEAFF

D gene: TRBD1
V gene: TRBV5-1
J gene: TRBJ2-7
clone size: -
CDR3 DNA: TGCGCCAGCAGCTTTACTCAGGGGGCCGGAGGCGAGCAGTACTTC
CDR3 protein: CASSFTQGAGGEQYF

D gene: TRBD2
V gene: TRBV29-1
J gene: TRBJ2-5
clone size: -
CDR3 DNA: TGCAGCGTCAGCGGGGGGGGACGGCGAACCCAGTACTTC
CDR3 protein: CSVSGGGRRTQYF

D gene: -
V gene: TRBV7-9
J gene: TRBJ2-7
clone size: -
CDR3 DNA: TGTGCCAGCAGCCCTAGACAGCCCTCCTACGAGCAGTACTTC
CDR3 protein: CASSPRQPSYEQYF

D gene: -
V gene: TRBV7-2
J gene: TRBJ1-4
clone size: -
CDR3 DNA: TGTGCCAGCAGCCCTAACGGATCCAAAGGAAAACTGTTTTTT
CDR3 protein: CASSPNGSKGKLFF

D gene: -
V gene: TRBV5-4
J gene: TRBJ2-2
clone size: once
CDR3 DNA: TGTGCCAGCAGCTTGGCAAGCTACACCGGGGAGCTGTTTTTT
CDR3 protein: CASSLASYTGELFF